This T cell receptor (beta chain) was profiled in a study of blood T cell repertoires in COVID-19. Study in general: In each case, the material was cDNA or gDNA derived from T cells, B-cell-depleted T cells, or PBMCs.

CDR3 length equals 15 residues. CDR1 and CDR2 from the germline V gene are SGHAT and FQDESV (reference sequence). Trimming shortened V by 6 bases and J by 3 bases, and 18 bases separated the two germline ends. Clones were read by immunoSEQ multiplex PCR, and TCRdb kept only the in-frame ones, dropping some. The sample lists 150,000 to 200,000 clones; around nine tenths were seen once. Seattle patients were enrolled during active infection and followed longitudinally. The source of this sequence is a woman in her seventies with COVID-19, enrolled during active disease. This sequence joins TRBV11-1 and TRBJ2-7; D is perhaps TRBD1 (6 bases). Sequencing was carried out using peripheral blood. CDR3 sequence (DNA): TGTGCCAGCAGATACCGGGACATGAGCTACTACGAGCAGTACTTC. Residues: CASRYRDMSYYEQYF.